This entry features one T cell receptor beta chain sequence. Its target is unknown. With 60 Vbeta and 13 Jbeta primers, the PCR was carried out. In the source study's methods: Later, 65 million to 90 million unique TCR beta chains were counted in an analysis, and about 10 million of them were shared. The repertoire was sequenced with immunoSEQ multiplex PCR; TCRdb's copy has only in-frame clones and lacks some. V, J and clone size reflect that table, while D and trimming were determined from the DNA. The sample includes hundreds of thousands of clones, 75% to 85% seen only once; the top ten take more than 1.3%. The ends were cut back, 0 bases at V and 4 bases at J, with 11 bases in the middle. This CDR3 is built from 15 residues. Despite likely unrecorded immune exposures, the donors were nominally healthy at the time of sampling. This sample was taken from a study of cytomegalovirus exposure and HLA in healthy donors. Study findings and constraints: As a later analysis revealed, the rate of TCR association differed by HLA locus, with DRB1 most and HLA-C fewest. Among immune exposure information, only CMV serostatus was available.

Sequencing was performed on PBMCs. This chain connects TRBV23-1 to TRBJ2-3; no reliable D call. TRBV23-1 is marked as an open reading frame, function uncertain. The sequence derives from a girl between 10 and 17 years old in good health and CMV-seronegative. DNA of the CDR3: TGCGCCAGCAGTCAATCCCCTATCCCGGCAGATACGCAGTATTTT. Amino acids: CASSQSPIPADTQYF.